These T cell receptor beta chains were read from a single sample in a study of blood T cell repertoires in COVID-19. TCRdb's table, derived via immunoSEQ multiplex PCR, lists solely in-frame clones and lacks some. This sample carries 150,000 to 200,000 clones, roughly 83% of them seen once, and the ten largest clones take roughly 5%. The specimen was PBMCs or T cells enriched from blood (not recorded which). These receptors were collected from a man between 70 and 80 years old who had been exposed to COVID-19. Both conserved end residues are part of each CDR3. A D gene is named only where the DNA matches it firmly. Size values are once, few and many counts, or a class for expanded clones, and some rows have none.

d_gene: TRBD2; abundance: -; len: 16; j_gene: TRBJ2-5; v_gene: TRBV14; CDR3nt: TGTGCCAGCAGCCGACTTACTAGCGGGGGGATCGAGACCCAGTACTTC; CDR3aa: CASSRLTSGGIETQYF
d_gene: TRBD1; abundance: -; len: 16; j_gene: TRBJ1-5; v_gene: TRBV7-2; CDR3nt: TGTGCCAGCAGCCTAAATGGACAGGGTGGCAATCAGCCCCAGCATTTT; CDR3aa: CASSLNGQGGNQPQHF
d_gene: -; abundance: -; len: 13; j_gene: TRBJ1-1; v_gene: TRBV7-3; CDR3nt: TGTGCCAGCAGCTTATCGGGAGCCACTGAAGCTTTCTTT; CDR3aa: CASSLSGATEAFF
d_gene: -; abundance: few; len: 12; j_gene: TRBJ2-2; v_gene: TRBV18; CDR3nt: TGTGCCAGCTCAGAGGACACCGGGGAGCTGTTTTTT; CDR3aa: CASSEDTGELFF
d_gene: -; abundance: -; len: 14; j_gene: TRBJ2-1; v_gene: TRBV7-9; CDR3nt: TGTGCCGAGGAGAATATAGCGGCCGGGGATGAGCAGTTCTTC; CDR3aa: CAEENIAAGDEQFF
d_gene: -; abundance: few; len: 16; j_gene: TRBJ1-6; v_gene: TRBV10-3; CDR3nt: TGTGCCATCAGTGGCGGGGGCGCGGGGATTAATTCACCCCTCCACTTT; CDR3aa: CAISGGGAGINSPLHF
d_gene: TRBD2; abundance: -; len: 15; j_gene: TRBJ2-7; v_gene: TRBV28; CDR3nt: TGTGCCAGCAGCGCTGGGGGCGGGGGGAACTACGAGCAGTACTTC; CDR3aa: CASSAGGGGNYEQYF
d_gene: TRBD1; abundance: -; len: 18; j_gene: TRBJ1-2; v_gene: TRBV4-3; CDR3nt: TGCGCCAGCAGCCAAGAATCCCCCCGTTGGGACAGGGCTTATGGCTACACCTTC; CDR3aa: CASSQESPRWDRAYGYTF
d_gene: -; abundance: -; len: 14; j_gene: TRBJ1-4; v_gene: TRBV7-9; CDR3nt: TGTGCCAGCAGCCACACCACAACTAATGAAAAACTGTTTTTT; CDR3aa: CASSHTTTNEKLFF
d_gene: TRBD1; abundance: -; len: 14; j_gene: TRBJ2-7; v_gene: TRBV7-9; CDR3nt: TGTGCCAGCAGGTGGGACAGCAACTCCTACGAGCAGTACTTC; CDR3aa: CASRWDSNSYEQYF
d_gene: -; abundance: -; len: 15; j_gene: TRBJ1-4; v_gene: TRBV3-1/TRBV3-2; CDR3nt: TGTGCCAGCAGCCCTGGTGGAGGGTATAATGAAAAACTGTTTTTT; CDR3aa: CASSPGGGYNEKLFF
d_gene: -; abundance: -; len: 15; j_gene: TRBJ2-2; v_gene: TRBV9; CDR3nt: TGTGCCAGCAGCGTAGACGGTGGCGGCACCGGGGAGCTGTTTTTT; CDR3aa: CASSVDGGGTGELFF
d_gene: -; abundance: -; len: 11; j_gene: TRBJ2-7; v_gene: TRBV12-3/TRBV12-4; CDR3nt: TGTGCCAGCAGTTTGAGAAACGAGCAGTACTTC; CDR3aa: CASSLRNEQYF
d_gene: TRBD1; abundance: few; len: 14; j_gene: TRBJ2-7; v_gene: TRBV9; CDR3nt: TGTGCCAGCACCCCCGGACAGGGGACCTACGAGCAGTACTTC; CDR3aa: CASTPGQGTYEQYF
d_gene: -; abundance: -; len: 13; j_gene: TRBJ1-2; v_gene: TRBV30; CDR3nt: TGTGCCTGGAGCCCACTGACAACAGGTGGCTACACCTTC; CDR3aa: CAWSPLTTGGYTF
d_gene: -; abundance: -; len: 17; j_gene: TRBJ1-3; v_gene: TRBV11-2; CDR3nt: TGTGCCAGCAGCTTTACCGAGGTTCGCAGGGTGGGAAACACCATATATTTT; CDR3aa: CASSFTEVRRVGNTIYF
d_gene: TRBD1; abundance: -; len: 14; j_gene: TRBJ1-5; v_gene: TRBV24-1; CDR3nt: TGTGCCACCAGTGAGGTGGGACAGCCATGGGTCCAGCATTTT; CDR3aa: CATSEVGQPWVQHF
d_gene: TRBD1; abundance: once; len: 15; j_gene: TRBJ1-1; v_gene: TRBV11-2; CDR3nt: TGTGCCAGCAGCGCACCGACAGGGTTGAACACTGAAGCTTTCTTT; CDR3aa: CASSAPTGLNTEAFF
d_gene: -; abundance: few; len: 14; j_gene: TRBJ2-5; v_gene: TRBV2; CDR3nt: TGTGCCAGCAGATCACGGACAAACCAAGAGACCCAGTACTTC; CDR3aa: CASRSRTNQETQYF
d_gene: -; abundance: -; len: 16; j_gene: TRBJ2-1; v_gene: TRBV5-6; CDR3nt: TGTGCCAGCAGCCCATCTCGATATAGAGGGAGAATTGAGCAGTTCTTC; CDR3aa: CASSPSRYRGRIEQFF
d_gene: -; abundance: -; len: 14; j_gene: TRBJ1-1; v_gene: TRBV29-1; CDR3nt: TGCAGCGTTGAAGCGCAGGGGAAAGGCACTGAAGCTTTCTTT; CDR3aa: CSVEAQGKGTEAFF
d_gene: -; abundance: -; len: 13; j_gene: TRBJ1-1; v_gene: TRBV5-5; CDR3nt: TGTGCCAGCAGCTTGAATTTCCGGGATGAAGCTTTCTTT; CDR3aa: CASSLNFRDEAFF
d_gene: -; abundance: -; len: 12; j_gene: TRBJ2-7; v_gene: TRBV21-1; CDR3nt: TGTGCCAGCAGTCGGGGTACCTACGAGCAGTACTTC; CDR3aa: CASSRGTYEQYF
d_gene: -; abundance: -; len: 15; j_gene: TRBJ2-1; v_gene: TRBV3-1/TRBV3-2; CDR3nt: TGTGCCAGCAGCCAAGGTGGACTCCCCCTCGATGAGCAGTTCTTC; CDR3aa: CASSQGGLPLDEQFF
d_gene: -; abundance: -; len: 13; j_gene: TRBJ1-1; v_gene: TRBV6-4; CDR3nt: TGTGCCAGCAGATTACAGGAGAACACTGAAGCTTTCTTT; CDR3aa: CASRLQENTEAFF
d_gene: -; abundance: -; len: 15; j_gene: TRBJ1-2; v_gene: TRBV19; CDR3nt: TGTGCCAGTAGTACCCCCGGAGCGGGAGCCTATGGCTACACCTTC; CDR3aa: CASSTPGAGAYGYTF
d_gene: -; abundance: -; len: 13; j_gene: TRBJ2-7; v_gene: TRBV20-1; CDR3nt: TGCAGTGCTAGTAGGAAGGGGTTCCACGAGCAGTACTTC; CDR3aa: CSASRKGFHEQYF
d_gene: -; abundance: -; len: 13; j_gene: TRBJ2-7; v_gene: TRBV7-2; CDR3nt: TGTGCCAGCAGCTTAGAGGGGGCCTACGAGCAGTACTTC; CDR3aa: CASSLEGAYEQYF
d_gene: -; abundance: -; len: 14; j_gene: TRBJ1-2; v_gene: TRBV11-2; CDR3nt: TGTGCCAGCAGCCCCTCGGACAGCAACTATGGCTACACCTTC; CDR3aa: CASSPSDSNYGYTF